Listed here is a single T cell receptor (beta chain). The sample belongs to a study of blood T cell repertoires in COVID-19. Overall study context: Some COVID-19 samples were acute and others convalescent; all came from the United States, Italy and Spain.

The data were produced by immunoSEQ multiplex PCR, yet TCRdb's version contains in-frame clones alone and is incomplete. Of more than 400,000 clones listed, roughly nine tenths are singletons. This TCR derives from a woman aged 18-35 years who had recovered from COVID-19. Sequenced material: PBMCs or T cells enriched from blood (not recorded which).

In nucleotides, the CDR3 is TGTGCCAGCAGCTTAGGTCGTAACACCGGGGAGCTGTTTTTT. Translated, it gives CASSLGRNTGELFF. The chain links TRBV7-2 to TRBJ2-2; D unclear. Germline lookup yields CDR1 SGHTA and CDR2 FQGNSA. The CDR3 spans 14 residues. The V end lost 1 base, the J end lost 2 bases, and 5 bases lay between the germline ends.